Below, one TCR beta chain is given with its context. Its antigen remains unknown. The data stem from a study of T cells after yellow fever vaccination. Background on the study: With SMART-Seq v4 Ultra Low Input, the fractions containing low cell numbers were prepared.

TCRdb ran MiXCR on the 5' RACE reads and lists one entry per CDR3 protein. There are 280,000 or so distinct CDR3 sequences in the sample; 8.7% occur only once, and around 3.3% lies in the top ten. Study-wide results and limits: Most primary-vaccination clones reappeared after the booster (around 95% CD4, around 88% CD8).

CDR1 and CDR2 from the germline V gene are SGHVS and FQNEAQ. The CDR3 contains 16 residues. The germline V and J ends were trimmed by 1 base and 6 bases, with 15 bases remaining between them. The receptor was derived from a young man who received the YFV17D yellow fever vaccine. The sequencing used CD4+ T cells sorted from PBMCs, collected 5 days after the yellow fever booster vaccination. The chain is built from TRBV7-8 and TRBJ2-2; D is tentatively TRBD1 or TRBD2 (5 bases each). The CDR3 region is CASSLGPGRRAGELFF. CDR3 bases: TGTGCCAGCAGCTTAGGGCCAGGGCGGCGGGCCGGGGAGCTGTTTTTT. The variable domain in full, with the rest retrieved from reference TRBV7-8 and TRBJ2-2, is GAGVSQSPRYKVAKRGQDVALRCDPISGHVSLFWYQQALGQGPEFLTYFQNEAQLDKSGLPSDRFFAERPEGSVSTLKIQRTQQEDSAVYLCASSLGPGRRAGELFFGEGSRLTVL.